The sequence of this T cell receptor (beta chain) was determined in a study of a mutant IDH1 vaccine in newly diagnosed glioma (dated by TCRdb to the early 2020s). Looking at the study overall: Vaccination began 4-6 weeks after radiotherapy alone, or alongside temozolomide cycles in the chemotherapy-containing groups. Of the roughly 34 treated patients, roughly 60% were male and 37.5% were female, and the mean age was 40.4 years. Prior to enrollment, patients had been given standard therapy consisting of radiotherapy alone, temozolomide alone, or radiochemotherapy with temozolomide, with the combination given to most patients. The week-35 safety follow-up was designated visit V12, and the week-47 end of study was designated visit V13. Peripheral blood was drawn at six visits: V03 (baseline), V05, V07, V10, V12 and V13. For exploratory analyses, longitudinal TCRB deep sequencing was carried out in more than 20 treated patients wherever samples were available. Summary of the overall study and its limitations: Immune responses induced by the vaccine were seen in approximately 93% of patients across multiple MHC alleles. According to the authors, sample limitations meant that analyses of patient blood samples could not be reproduced. No apparent relationship was observed between pseudoprogression and alterations in the top peripheral T cell clonotypes detected by TCRB sequencing. Selection of PBMC samples for TCRB deep sequencing was based on availability.

To prepare the library, the immunoSEQ multiplex PCR assay was applied. The hsTCRB Kit was used according to the manufacturer's protocol to amplify rearranged TCR beta chain sequences. An Illumina MiSeq was used to sequence the TCRB libraries. In the original analysis: The proprietary platform of the kit vendor was used for demultiplexing, trimming and gene mapping. Entries here come from immuneACCESS through TCRdb and include only in-frame sequences with V and J called. Some clones fail to appear in such tables; in the studies checked, an unresolved V gene covers under half of the shortfall, and the cause of the remainder is unknown. V and J calls and clone size come straight from that table; D and trimming were deduced from the DNA. For this sample the table gives about 32,000 clones, of which roughly 78% were detected only once. Together, the top ten hold roughly 3.2% of the sample. Notes on this clone: The target of this receptor is not known. At one end, the junction sequence differs from germline, possibly due to a read error.

Reading the germline V gene (reference sequence) gives CDR1 SGHNT and CDR2 YYREEE. The CDR3 goes from the cysteine to the phenylalanine over 15 residues. Left in the record is the CDR3 DNA by itself, 45 bases read in frame from the first base. Per the publication, the time point label means: week 35, safety follow-up. Every vaccine dose consisted of 300 ug of a 20-mer mutant IDH1 peptide in Montanide, administered subcutaneously together with topical imiquimod. Eight vaccinations were administered to patients in weeks 1, 3, 5, 7, 11, 15, 19 and 23, corresponding to visits V03 through V10. All donors had newly diagnosed IDH1-mutant astrocytomas of WHO grade 3 or 4 that showed loss of nuclear ATRX. The samples were drawn from NOA16, a multicentre, single-arm, open-label phase I trial in Germany that tested a mutant IDH1 peptide vaccine in humans for the first time. Genomic DNA for TCRB sequencing was isolated from EDTA blood with the DNeasy Blood and Tissue Kit.

The sample in question was PBMCs, obtained from a glioma patient whose treatment included an IDH1 peptide vaccine. The rearranged chain carries TRBV5-4 and TRBJ1-3, with 8 bases in between that match TRBD1. The receptor was derived from a middle-aged man with glioma. Some clones in this sample may be carry-over from other donors' samples. The DNA sequence is TGTGCCAGCAGCCCTCCGGGACAGGTTGAATCGGGGTCTGTATTT. Its product reads: CASSPPGQVESGSVF.